The clone carrying this T cell receptor beta chain was detected a few times. This record belongs to a study of response to subunit inactivated influenza vaccine. TCRdb analysed the RT-PCR reads with MiXCR anew, one entry per CDR3 protein. The repertoire has roughly 550,000 distinct CDR3 sequences, roughly a quarter of them found once; the top ten carry about 2.8%. The length of the CDR3 is 15 residues. Germline lookup yields CDR1 SEHNR and CDR2 FQNEAQ (reference sequence). Trimming cost V 5 bases and J 4 bases; bases outside gene matches: 8. These data also featured in a second study, about T cells expressing NK-cell markers. Per that study: 5'RACE template switching built TCR beta cDNA with unique molecular identifiers. Beta-chain profiling covered CD3+CD56+NKG2C+, CD3+CD56+NKG2C- and CD3+CD56-NKG2C+ sorted subsets.

The specimen comprised CD4+ T cells sorted from PBMCs, sampled 12 days after vaccination. The chain has TRBV7-9 and TRBJ2-3; 8 bases line up with TRBD2. The sequence came from a man aged 45-60 years who received an inactivated influenza vaccine. As DNA, the CDR3 is TGTGCCAGCAGCAACGGACTAGCCGGGGCAGATACGCAGTATTTT. Protein product: CASSNGLAGADTQYF.